These 21 T cell receptor beta chains were sequenced from one sample in a study of cytotoxic CD8 clonotypes in ibrutinib-treated CLL (dated by TCRdb to about 2021). The time point label on this specimen signifies: 12 months on ibrutinib. Receptor libraries were prepared by the immunoSEQ multiplex PCR assay. TCRdb took over this immuneACCESS table, retaining in-frame rearrangements with V and J assigned. Such tables are incomplete; in checked studies, under half of the missing clones stem from an unresolved V gene, and the remainder is unexplained. A total of over 150,000 clones appear in this sample, 70% to 85% of them only once. The ten largest clones add up to roughly 1.9% of the sample. Sequences were derived from PBMCs, sampled after 12 months of ibrutinib treatment. These receptors originate from a human donor with chronic lymphocytic leukemia.

The chain uses TRBV19 and TRBJ2-3; possibly TRBD1 or TRBD2 for D (5 bases each). Trimming left V 4 bases short and J 2 bases short, with 13 bases between. The CDR3 covers 15 residues. The germline V gene has CDR1 LNHDA and CDR2 SQIVND (reference sequence). The DNA for the CDR3 is TGTGCCAGTAGTACAAGAGGGGCCGTCACAGATACGCAGTATTTT. Translated: CASSTRGAVTDTQYF.

The V and J genes are TRBV5-1 and TRBJ1-2; D call uncertain. This CDR3 contains 14 residues. The V gene's germline CDR1 is SGHRS and CDR2 YFSETQ. The V and J ends lost 0 bases and 8 bases respectively, with 14 bases between them. CDR3 residues: CASSLASVISGYTF. The CDR3 DNA reads as TGCGCCAGCAGCTTGGCCTCTGTTATCAGCGGCTACACCTTC.

The gene calls are TRBV16 and TRBJ2-3; D possibly corresponds to TRBD1 (5 bases). The CDR3 covers 13 residues. Germline CDR1 and CDR2: KGHSY and FQNENV. The V end was cut by 2 bases, the J end by 6 bases, with 9 bases between. The CDR3: CASSQQGRDTQYF. CDR3 sequence (DNA): TGTGCCAGCAGCCAACAGGGTAGGGATACGCAGTATTTT.

The chain combines TRBV14 with TRBJ2-3; D remains unclear. CDR3 length: 11 amino acids. The ends were cut back, 6 bases at V and 2 bases at J, with 3 bases in the middle. The germline CDR1 and CDR2 sequences are SGHDN and FVKESK. CDR3 region: CASSHTDTQYF. CDR3 coding DNA: TGTGCCAGCAGTCACACAGATACGCAGTATTTT.

The chain uses TRBV6-5 and TRBJ1-1, with D possibly TRBD1 on 5 matching bases. The length of the CDR3 is 15 residues. V gave up 4 bases and J gave up 3 bases, with 15 bases separating them. Germline CDR1 MNHEY, CDR2 SVGAGI. Here the CDR3 reads CASSFLGVLDTEAFF. The CDR3 DNA is TGTGCCAGCAGTTTCCTAGGGGTTCTCGACACTGAAGCTTTCTTT.

The chain uses TRBV7-9 and TRBJ1-2; D is possibly TRBD1 (5 bases). This CDR3 has 15 amino acids. CDR1 and CDR2 from the germline V gene are SEHNR and FQNEAQ (reference sequence). The V end was cut by 3 bases, the J end by 7 bases, with 18 bases between. The CDR3 bases are TGTGCCAGCAGCTTGGGGGTGGATCTGGCCGGTGGCTACACCTTC. This gives the protein CASSLGVDLAGGYTF.

This chain uses TRBV18 with TRBJ1-1; 7 nucleotides match TRBD1. The germline gives CDR1 KGHSH, CDR2 LQKENI. Losses at the gene ends were 8 bases for V and 4 bases for J; bases not matched to a gene: 7. This CDR3 has 13 amino acids. The CDR3 bases are TGTGCCAGCCGGGGCGGACAGGTCACTGAAGCTTTCTTT. Translating gives CASRGGQVTEAFF.

The chain couples TRBV27 to TRBJ1-5; tentatively, D is TRBD1 (5 bases). The CDR3 extends over 15 amino acids. Germline assignment: CDR1 MNHEY and CDR2 SMNVEV (reference sequence). The V end was cut by 6 bases, the J end by 6 bases, with 18 bases between. CDR3 sequence (DNA): TGTGCCAGCAGACCGACGGGGGGGATTCCTCAGCCCCAGCATTTT. Protein: CASRPTGGIPQPQHF.

The chain employs TRBV11-2 and TRBJ2-7, with 7 bases lining up with TRBD1. J lost 6 bases, V lost 1 base, and 3 bases had no gene match. Germline values: CDR1 SGHAT, CDR2 FQNNGV. The CDR3 extends over 13 amino acids. This CDR3 reads CASSLGNRGEQYF. The CDR3 bases are TGTGCCAGCAGCTTAGGGAACAGGGGCGAGCAGTACTTC.

This chain joins TRBV25-1 and TRBJ2-3; D unresolved. The CDR3 covers 15 residues. In germline, CDR1 is MGHDK, CDR2 SYGVNS. Trimming left V 4 bases short and J 1 base short, with 12 bases between. The CDR3 spells CASSVGSRGTDTQYF. The CDR3 coding sequence is TGTGCCAGCAGTGTTGGCTCTAGAGGCACAGATACGCAGTATTTT.

This clone came up once. This chain links TRBV7-9 with TRBJ1-1; maybe TRBD1 (6 bases). The germline V gene encodes CDR1 SEHNR and CDR2 FQNEAQ (reference sequence). The CDR3 extends over 13 amino acids. V was clipped by 2 bases and J by 3 bases, with 7 bases between them. CDR3 in DNA: TGTGCCAGCAGCTTAAACAGGGACACTGAAGCTTTCTTT. The encoded protein is CASSLNRDTEAFF.

The rearrangement joins TRBV5-1 to TRBJ1-3, with D hard to call. This CDR3 is 13 amino acids long. Germline lookup yields CDR1 SGHRS and CDR2 YFSETQ. Trimming left V 4 bases short and J 0 bases short, with 5 bases between. CDR3 DNA sequence: TGCGCCAGCAGCGTTTACTCTGGAAACACCATATATTTT. It yields the protein CASSVYSGNTIYF.

The chain combines TRBV5-1 with TRBJ1-2; 9 nucleotides line up with TRBD1. Per the germline V gene, CDR1 is SGHRS and CDR2 is YFSETQ. This CDR3 is built from 16 residues. The V segment lost 2 bases and the J segment 5 bases; nucleotides outside the gene matches: 10. CDR3 bases: TGCGCCAGCAGCTTAGGGGGGACAGGGCGAACGTATGGCTACACCTTC. Translation: CASSLGGTGRTYGYTF.

The chain links TRBV6-6 to TRBJ2-7; TRBD2 aligns across 11 bases. V trimming: 4 bases; J trimming: 7 bases; junction bases outside the gene matches: 9. From germline, CDR1 is MNHNY and CDR2 SVGAGI (reference sequence). There are 15 residues in the CDR3. The CDR3 loop reads CASSLLAGGPGEQYF. CDR3 sequence (DNA): TGTGCCAGCAGTTTGTTAGCGGGAGGGCCGGGAGAGCAGTACTTC.

The chain combines TRBV5-1 with TRBJ1-3; TRBD1 matches at 7 bases. Germline loops: CDR1 SGHRS, CDR2 YFSETQ. The CDR3 length is 15 residues. The junction had 2 bases not matched to a gene; V was cut back by 0 bases and J by 2 bases. The CDR3 bases are TGCGCCAGCAGCTTGGACAGGGGCACTGGAAACACCATATATTTT. This translates into CASSLDRGTGNTIYF.

The V and J genes are TRBV11-2 and TRBJ1-3, with D unclear. The V end was cut by 3 bases, the J end by 3 bases, with 6 bases between. The CDR3 has 13 amino acids. Germline CDR1 and CDR2: SGHAT and FQNNGV. CDR3 DNA: TGTGCCAGCAGCTTGAGCCGTGGAAACACCATATATTTT. This gives the protein CASSLSRGNTIYF. The complete variable domain, with remaining parts taken from reference TRBV11-2 and TRBJ1-3, reads EAGVAQSPRYKIIEKRQSVAFWCNPISGHATLYWYQQILGQGPKLLIQFQNNGVVDDSQLPKDRFSAERLKGVDSTLKIQPAKLEDSAVYLCASSLSRGNTIYFGEGSWLTVV.

V is TRBV5-4 and J is TRBJ2-4, with no clear D. The V end was cut by 1 base, the J end by 8 bases, with 16 bases between. CDR1 and CDR2 (germline): SGHNT, YYREEE (reference sequence). This CDR3 spans 15 amino acids. The CDR3 nucleotides are TGTGCCAGCAGCTTGTTATTAGTCGGTGGAGACATTCAGTACTTC. Residues: CASSLLLVGGDIQYF. Full variable domain (missing parts from reference TRBV5-4 and TRBJ2-4): ETGVTQSPTHLIKTRGQQVTLRCSSQSGHNTVSWYQQALGQGPQFIFQYYREEENGRGNFPPRFSGLQFPNYSSELNVNALELDDSALYLCASSLLLVGGDIQYFGAGTRLSVL.

The chain combines TRBV4-2 with TRBJ2-5, with a weak D call TRBD2 (6 bases). Germline V CDR1 and CDR2: LGHNA, YNFKEQ. CDR3 size: 17 residues. V lost 4 bases and J lost 4, with 22 bases in between. The CDR3 loop is CASSPPRRGARGETQYF. The CDR3 region has the DNA TGTGCCAGCAGCCCCCCTCGTCGCGGGGCGAGAGGAGAGACCCAGTACTTC.

This clone was seen only once. The CDR3 loop reads CASSQVGWRERGGTDTQYF. Here the CDR3 DNA reads TGCGCCAGCAGCCAAGTCGGCTGGCGGGAGCGGGGGGGGACAGATACGCAGTATTTT. V and J are TRBV4-1 and TRBJ2-3; TRBD2 matches at 10 bases. The CDR3 is made up of 19 amino acids. Germline V gene lookup returns CDR1 MGHRA and CDR2 YSYEKL. Trimming removed 1 base from V and 3 bases from J; junction bases left unmatched: 13.

The rearrangement links TRBV4-1 to TRBJ2-5; 8 bases map to TRBD2. Losses at the gene ends were 1 base for V and 10 bases for J; bases not matched to a gene: 17. CDR3 size: 17 residues. CDR1 MGHRA and CDR2 YSYEKL come from the germline V gene. CDR3: CASSQVSGAGVTGIQYF. The CDR3, as DNA: TGCGCCAGCAGCCAAGTTAGTGGAGCGGGAGTTACCGGCATCCAGTACTTC.

This chain links TRBV7-9 with TRBJ2-1; no clear D gene. V was cut by 5 bases and J by 15 bases, with 14 bases left in between. Germline V gene data show CDR1 as SEHNR and CDR2 as FQNEAQ (reference sequence). The CDR3 spans 11 residues. CDR3 in DNA: TGTGCCAGCAGCCCGACCGTGGGCCCGTTCTTC. This codes for CASSPTVGPFF.